Many counts were recorded for the clone carrying this T cell receptor (beta chain). Its target is unknown. One entry per CDR3 protein, called by TCRdb with MiXCR from the 5' RACE reads. The sample has about 55,000 distinct CDR3 sequences; 6.5% to 7.5% are singletons. These data come from a study of early T cells in non-severe SARS-CoV-2 infection. Study context: It was bulk RNA from unsorted whole blood that was sequenced, and the chains were unpaired. Study results and caveats: The matching step, a VDJdb search, favored anti-spike CD8 responses and missed private and CD4 specificities.

Germline V lookup: CDR1 SGHAT, CDR2 FQNNGV. The CDR3 is made up of 12 amino acids. Trimming left V 4 bases short and J 7 bases short, with 8 bases between. This sequence originates from an adult who was a healthcare worker with PCR-confirmed SARS-CoV-2 infection or an uninfected control (not recorded which). The sequenced sample was whole blood, obtained at baseline. V and J are TRBV11-2 and TRBJ1-5; D may be TRBD1 (5 bases). This CDR3 is CASSSEGQPQHF. As DNA, the CDR3 is TGTGCCAGCAGCTCCGAGGGGCAGCCCCAGCATTTT.